These 10 T cell receptor beta chains originate from one sample sequenced in a study of T cell repertoires in cytomegalovirus infection. TCRdb itself ran the reads through MiXCR, one entry per CDR3 protein. The table shows hundreds of thousands of distinct CDR3 sequences, with around 35% occurring only once. What these receptors recognize is not known. The specimen comprised cultured PBMCs, sampled from culture after CMV antigen stimulation. These receptors were obtained from a human donor in good health (CMV status not recorded). Some clones in this sample may be carry-over from other donors' samples.

The chain recombines TRBV12-3 or TRBV12-4 with TRBJ2-3; D ambiguous. The CDR3 totals 15 residues. The V and J ends lost 4 bases and 4 bases respectively, with 15 bases between them. CDR3 residues: CASSSSGRRADTQYF. The CDR3 DNA follows: TGTGCCAGCAGTTCCAGTGGGCGTAGAGCAGATACGCAGTATTTT.

In its sample, this clonotype was seen a few times. In DNA, the CDR3 is TGTGCCAGTAAGGGCAGGTCCAAAAACATTCAGTACTTC. It codes for CASKGRSKNIQYF. This sequence joins TRBV19 and TRBJ2-4; unclear D gene. The CDR3 consists of 13 residues. Trimming removed 7 bases at V and 2 bases at J, with 9 bases between. Germline-derived CDR1 and CDR2 are LNHDA and SQIVND (reference sequence).

The chain joins TRBV6-6 to TRBJ2-7, with 10 bases lining up with TRBD2. This CDR3 region has 14 residues. Germline CDR1 reads MNHNY; CDR2 reads SVGAGI (reference sequence). V was clipped by 2 bases and J by 3 bases; unmatched bases: 1. CDR3 DNA: TGTGCCAGCAGTTACGGGACTAGCGTCTACGAGCAGTACGTC. This encodes CASSYGTSVYEQYV.

This clonotype was seen a few times. The gene calls are TRBV28 and TRBJ1-1; D uncertain. This CDR3 is 14 amino acids long. Per the germline V gene, CDR1 is MDHEN and CDR2 is SYDVKM. V lost 5 bases to trimming and J lost 2 bases, with 12 bases between them. DNA for the CDR3: TGTGCCAGCAGTCCCAGGCGGATAAACACTGAAGCTTTCTTT. This encodes CASSPRRINTEAFF.

This rearrangement joins TRBV20-1 to TRBJ1-2; tentatively, D is TRBD1 (5 bases). Germline CDR1 is DFQATT and CDR2 is SNEGSKA (reference sequence). The CDR3 is 14 amino acids. Trimming cost V 1 base and J 5 bases, with 14 bases left between them. The CDR3 DNA sequence: TGCAGTGCTAGAGGCCAGGGATCTAGATATGGCTACACCTTC. Protein sequence: CSARGQGSRYGYTF.

The chain has TRBV12-3 or TRBV12-4 and TRBJ1-4, with D uncertain. V lost 7 bases and J lost 8, with 14 bases in between. This CDR3 has 13 residues. The DNA for the CDR3 is TGTGCCAGCACCCCTTTGCCAGCAGAAAAACTGTTTTTT. This gives the protein CASTPLPAEKLFF.

The DNA for the CDR3 is TGTGCCACCCGCACGACTAGCGGGAGCCCTACGCAGTATTTT. It specifies CATRTTSGSPTQYF. The chain combines TRBV15 with TRBJ2-3, with 12 bases lining up with TRBD2. CDR1 is LNHNV, CDR2 YYDKDF, per germline (reference sequence). The CDR3 runs 14 residues. The J segment lost 8 bases and the V segment lost 8 bases, leaving 8 bases of the junction unmatched.

The rearrangement links TRBV6-2 or TRBV6-3 to TRBJ2-2; 15 bases are shared with TRBD2. This CDR3 has 17 amino acids. V was clipped by 4 bases and J by 6 bases; unmatched bases: 6. The V gene's germline CDR1 is MNHEY and CDR2 SVGEGT. The CDR3, as DNA: TGTGCCAGCAGTTTACGGACTAGCGGGAGGGGAGCCGGGGAGCTGTTTTTT. Amino acid sequence: CASSLRTSGRGAGELFF.

The chain combines TRBV10-3 with TRBJ2-5; D is perhaps TRBD1 (5 bases). Trimming removed 2 bases at V and 4 bases at J, with 20 bases between. CDR1 is ENHRY and CDR2 is SYGVKD in the germline V gene. CDR3 length: 17 residues. CDR3 sequence reads: CAISEPTTDSYGETQYF. The CDR3 bases are TGTGCCATCAGTGAGCCGACGACAGACTCCTATGGAGAGACCCAGTACTTC.

V gene TRBV6-6 combines with J gene TRBJ2-7; 9 bases are a match to TRBD1. After removal of 4 bases from V and 2 bases from J, the junction contained 3 bases not matched to a gene. Germline assignment: CDR1 MNHNY and CDR2 SVGAGI (reference sequence). The CDR3 is 14 amino acids. CDR3 sequence (DNA): TGTGCCAGCAGTTTCGGGACAGGGACCTACGAGCAGTACGTC. It translates to CASSFGTGTYEQYV.